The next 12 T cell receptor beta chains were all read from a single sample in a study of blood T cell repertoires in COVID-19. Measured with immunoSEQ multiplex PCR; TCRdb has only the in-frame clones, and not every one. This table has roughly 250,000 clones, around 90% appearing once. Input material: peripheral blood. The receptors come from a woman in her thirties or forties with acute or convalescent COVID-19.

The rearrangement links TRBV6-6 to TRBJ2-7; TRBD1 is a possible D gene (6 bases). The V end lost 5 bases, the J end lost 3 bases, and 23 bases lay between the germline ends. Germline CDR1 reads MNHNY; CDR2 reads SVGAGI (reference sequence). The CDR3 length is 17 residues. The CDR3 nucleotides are TGTGCCAGCAGTCCCCGGGACATTTCTTTTGGCCTCTACGAGCAGTACGTC. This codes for CASSPRDISFGLYEQYV.

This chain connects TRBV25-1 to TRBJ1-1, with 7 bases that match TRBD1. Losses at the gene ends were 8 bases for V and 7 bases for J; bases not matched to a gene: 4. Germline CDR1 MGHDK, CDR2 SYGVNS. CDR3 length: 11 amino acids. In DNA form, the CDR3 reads TGTGCCAGCCGCAGGGGGGTTGAAGCTTTCTTT. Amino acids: CASRRGVEAFF.

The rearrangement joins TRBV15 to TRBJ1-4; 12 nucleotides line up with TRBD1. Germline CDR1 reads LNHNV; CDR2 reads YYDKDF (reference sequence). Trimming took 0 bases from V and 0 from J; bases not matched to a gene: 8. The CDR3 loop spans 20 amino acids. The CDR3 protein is CATSREGDRGLLTTNEKLFF. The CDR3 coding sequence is TGTGCCACCAGCAGAGAGGGGGACAGGGGGCTCCTTACAACTAATGAAAAACTGTTTTTT.

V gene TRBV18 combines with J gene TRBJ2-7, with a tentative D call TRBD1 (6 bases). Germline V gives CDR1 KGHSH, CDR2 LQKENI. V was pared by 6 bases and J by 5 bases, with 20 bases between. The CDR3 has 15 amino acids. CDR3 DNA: TGTGCCAGCTCCCTACGTAGAGACAGGAACAACGAGCAGTACGTC. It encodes CASSLRRDRNNEQYV.

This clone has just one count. The CDR3 spells CASSMGHQETQYF. The CDR3 DNA reads as TGTGCCAGTAGTATGGGGCATCAAGAGACCCAGTACTTC. This chain uses TRBV19 with TRBJ2-5; a weak D match, TRBD1 (5 bases). The CDR3 has 13 amino acids. The V and J ends lost 3 bases and 2 bases respectively, with 7 bases between them. Germline loops: CDR1 LNHDA, CDR2 SQIVND (reference sequence). The complete variable domain, with remaining parts taken from reference TRBV19 and TRBJ2-5, reads DGGITQSPKYLFRKEGQNVTLSCEQNLNHDAMYWYRQDPGQGLRLIYYSQIVNDFQKGDIAEGYSVSREKKESFPLTVTSAQKNPTAFYLCASSMGHQETQYFGPGTRLLVL.

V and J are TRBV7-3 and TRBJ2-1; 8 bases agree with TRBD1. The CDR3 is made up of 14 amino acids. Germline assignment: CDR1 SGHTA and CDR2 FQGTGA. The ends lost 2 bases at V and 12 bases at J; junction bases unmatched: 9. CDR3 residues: CASSLSAGGYVQFF. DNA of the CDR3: TGTGCCAGCAGCTTATCTGCAGGGGGCTATGTGCAGTTCTTC. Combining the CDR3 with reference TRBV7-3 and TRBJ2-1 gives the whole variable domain GAGVSQTPSNKVTEKGKYVELRCDPISGHTALYWYRQSLGQGPEFLIYFQGTGAADDSGLPNDRFFAVRPEGSVSTLKIQRTERGDSAVYLCASSLSAGGYVQFFGPGTRLTVL.

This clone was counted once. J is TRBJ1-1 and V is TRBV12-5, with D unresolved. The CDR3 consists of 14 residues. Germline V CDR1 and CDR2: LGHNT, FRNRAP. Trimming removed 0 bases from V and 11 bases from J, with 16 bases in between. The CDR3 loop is CASGLVTSSAIAFF. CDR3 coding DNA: TGTGCTAGTGGTTTGGTAACGTCGAGCGCGATCGCTTTCTTT.

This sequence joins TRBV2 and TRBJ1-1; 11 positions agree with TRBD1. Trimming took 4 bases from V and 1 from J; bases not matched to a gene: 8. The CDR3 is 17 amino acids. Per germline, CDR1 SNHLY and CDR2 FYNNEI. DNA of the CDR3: TGTGCCAGCAGTGGGACAGGGGGCGCGTACGCGAACACTGAAGCTTTCTTT. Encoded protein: CASSGTGGAYANTEAFF.

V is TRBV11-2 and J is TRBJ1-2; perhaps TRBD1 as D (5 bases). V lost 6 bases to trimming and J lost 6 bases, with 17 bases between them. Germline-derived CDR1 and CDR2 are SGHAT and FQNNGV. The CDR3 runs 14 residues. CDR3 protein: CASRAGGAEDGYTF. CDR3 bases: TGTGCCAGCAGGGCCGGCGGGGCAGAAGATGGCTACACCTTC.

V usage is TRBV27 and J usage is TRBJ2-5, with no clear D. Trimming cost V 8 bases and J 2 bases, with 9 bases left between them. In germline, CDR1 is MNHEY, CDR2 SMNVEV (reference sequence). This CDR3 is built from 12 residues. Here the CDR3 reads CASGRVQETQYF. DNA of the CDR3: TGTGCCAGCGGTCGAGTACAAGAGACCCAGTACTTC.

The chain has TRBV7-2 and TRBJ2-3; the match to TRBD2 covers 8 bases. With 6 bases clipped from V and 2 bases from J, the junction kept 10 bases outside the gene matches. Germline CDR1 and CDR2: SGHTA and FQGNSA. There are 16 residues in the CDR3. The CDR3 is CASRKKTSGFTDTQYF. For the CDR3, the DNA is TGTGCCAGCAGAAAAAAAACTAGCGGATTCACAGATACGCAGTATTTT.

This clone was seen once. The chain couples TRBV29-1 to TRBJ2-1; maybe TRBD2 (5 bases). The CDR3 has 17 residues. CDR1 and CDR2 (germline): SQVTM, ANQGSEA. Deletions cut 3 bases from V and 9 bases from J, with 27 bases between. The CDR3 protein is CSVEISATTQPNGEQFF. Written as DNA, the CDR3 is TGCAGCGTTGAGATTAGCGCCACCACTCAACCAAACGGTGAGCAGTTCTTC.